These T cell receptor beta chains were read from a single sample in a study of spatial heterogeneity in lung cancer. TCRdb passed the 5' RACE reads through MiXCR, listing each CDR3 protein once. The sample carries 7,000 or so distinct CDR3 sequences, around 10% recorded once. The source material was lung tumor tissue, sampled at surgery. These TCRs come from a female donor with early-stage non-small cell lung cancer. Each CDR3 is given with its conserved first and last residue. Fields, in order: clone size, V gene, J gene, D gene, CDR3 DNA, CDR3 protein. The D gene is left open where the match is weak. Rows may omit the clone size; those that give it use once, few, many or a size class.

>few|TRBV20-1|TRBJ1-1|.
TGCAGTGCTAGACCCTCCATGGCCTTCGAAGCTTTCTTT
CSARPSMAFEAFF
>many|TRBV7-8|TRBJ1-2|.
TGTGCCAGCAGCTTAGCACAGGGCTATGGCTACACCTTC
CASSLAQGYGYTF
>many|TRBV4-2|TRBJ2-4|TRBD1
TGTGCCAGCAGCCTGGAGAGGGGGCGTAAGGGCATTCAGTACTTC
CASSLERGRKGIQYF
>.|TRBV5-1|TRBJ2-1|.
TGCGCCAGCAGCCCTTGGCCGGGAGCCAACAATGAGCAGTTCTTC
CASSPWPGANNEQFF
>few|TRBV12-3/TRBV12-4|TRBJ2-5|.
TGTGCCAGCAGTAAAATCAGGGGCCAAGAGACCCAGTACTTC
CASSKIRGQETQYF
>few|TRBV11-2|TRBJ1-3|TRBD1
TGTGCCAGCAGCTTCCAGGGGGCTTCCGTATATTTT
CASSFQGASVYF
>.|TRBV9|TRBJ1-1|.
TGTGCCAGCAGCTCCGACTGGGGGATGAACACTGAAGCTTTCTTT
CASSSDWGMNTEAFF
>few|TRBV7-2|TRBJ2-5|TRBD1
TGTGCCAGCAGCCCAGGACAGGGAACGACCCAGTACTTC
CASSPGQGTTQYF
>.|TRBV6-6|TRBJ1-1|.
TGTGCCAGCAGTTACGACACCTCCAGTAACACTGAAGCTTTCTTT
CASSYDTSSNTEAFF
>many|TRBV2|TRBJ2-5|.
TGTGCCAGCAGTGTCCAAGAGACCCAGTACTTC
CASSVQETQYF
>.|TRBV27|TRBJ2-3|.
TGTGCCAGCAGTGAGAGATTGACAGTCCGCACAGATACGCAGTATTTT
CASSERLTVRTDTQYF
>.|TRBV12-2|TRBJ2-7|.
TGTGCAAGTCGCTTACCGGGACAAAAGGCACACGAGCAGTACTTC
CASRLPGQKAHEQYF
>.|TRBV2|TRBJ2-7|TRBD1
TGTGCCAGCAGCGCCAGACAGGGACCTACGGACGAGCAGTACTTC
CASSARQGPTDEQYF
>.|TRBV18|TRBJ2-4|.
TGTGCCAGCTCACCGACCCAGGGAGAAAACATTCAGTACTTC
CASSPTQGENIQYF
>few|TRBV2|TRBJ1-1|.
TGTGCCAGCAGGAGGAGAGGACAGAACACTGAAGCTTTCTTT
CASRRRGQNTEAFF
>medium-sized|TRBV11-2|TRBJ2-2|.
TGTGCCAGCAGCCGGGACACTGGGAACACCGGGGAGCTGTTTTTT
CASSRDTGNTGELFF
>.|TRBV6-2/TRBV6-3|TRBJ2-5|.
TGTGCCAGCAGTTACTCGATCGTAGCGGACCAAGAGACCCAGTACTTC
CASSYSIVADQETQYF
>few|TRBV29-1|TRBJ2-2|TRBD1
TGCAGCATAATAAAGGGGGCGTTGAACACCGGGGAGCTGTTTTTT
CSIIKGALNTGELFF
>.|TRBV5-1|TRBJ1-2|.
TGCGCCAGCAGCTTGGCCGGGCAGGGCATGGGCTACACCTTC
CASSLAGQGMGYTF
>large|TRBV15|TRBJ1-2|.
TGTGCCACCAGCAGAGAGGGGGGGTTCGATGGCTACACCTTC
CATSREGGFDGYTF
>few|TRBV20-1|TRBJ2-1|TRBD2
TGCAGTGCTCCCCCGAGGCTAGCGGGGTACAATGAGCAGTTCTTC
CSAPPRLAGYNEQFF
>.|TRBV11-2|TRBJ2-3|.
TGTGCCAGCAGCTTACCAACGGGGATAGATACGCAGTATTTT
CASSLPTGIDTQYF
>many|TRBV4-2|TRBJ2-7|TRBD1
TGTGCCAGCAGCCTCGGACAGGGTGCCTACGAGCAGTACTTC
CASSLGQGAYEQYF
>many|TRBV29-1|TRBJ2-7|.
TGCAGCGTTGAGGGCCCCAGGTTGGGCTACGAGCAGTACTTC
CSVEGPRLGYEQYF
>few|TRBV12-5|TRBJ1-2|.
TGTGCTAGTGGTAACTATGGCTACACCTTC
CASGNYGYTF
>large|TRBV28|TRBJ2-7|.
TGTGCCACCTACACCCCTGATGGGGAGCAGTACTTC
CATYTPDGEQYF
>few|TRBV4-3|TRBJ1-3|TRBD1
TGCGCCAGCAGCCCGGGACAGGGTGCCGCCATACCCTCTGGAAACACCATATATTTT
CASSPGQGAAIPSGNTIYF
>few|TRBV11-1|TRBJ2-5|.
TGTGCCAGCAGCTTAGCCAGCGGAGAGACCCAGTACTTC
CASSLASGETQYF
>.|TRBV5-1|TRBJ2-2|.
TGCGCCAGCAGCCCGACAGGACCCAGATCGAACACCGGGGAGCTGTTTTTT
CASSPTGPRSNTGELFF
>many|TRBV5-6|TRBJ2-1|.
TGTGCCAGCAGCCTGCCGTGGCCCACCTACAATGAGCAGTTCTTC
CASSLPWPTYNEQFF
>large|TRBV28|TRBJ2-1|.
TGTGCCAGCAGAATCTACAATGAGCAGTTCTTC
CASRIYNEQFF
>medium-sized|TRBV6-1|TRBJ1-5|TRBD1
TGTGCCAGCAGTCACCCGCCGGGACAGAGGCATAGCAATCAGCCCCAGCATTTT
CASSHPPGQRHSNQPQHF
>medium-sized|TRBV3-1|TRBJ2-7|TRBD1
TGTGCCAGCAGCCAAAGGGACAGGGTCGAGCAGTACTTC
CASSQRDRVEQYF
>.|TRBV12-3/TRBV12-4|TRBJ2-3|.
TGTGCCAGCAGTTTCTGGGGCACCACAGATACGCAGTATTTT
CASSFWGTTDTQYF
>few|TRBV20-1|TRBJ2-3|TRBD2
TGCAGTGCTAGAGAAGGTAGCGGGGGAACAGATACGCAGTATTTT
CSAREGSGGTDTQYF
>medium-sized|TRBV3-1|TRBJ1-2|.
TGTGCCAGCAGCCAAACGGAAGGGGATGGCTACACCTTC
CASSQTEGDGYTF
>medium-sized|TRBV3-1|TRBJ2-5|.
TGTGCCAGCAGCCAAGATGGGCTTCGGAGGTTGGAGACCCAGTACTTC
CASSQDGLRRLETQYF
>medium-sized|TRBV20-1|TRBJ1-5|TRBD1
TGCAGTGCGGGACAGGGGCCGGGCAATCAGCCCCAGCATTTT
CSAGQGPGNQPQHF
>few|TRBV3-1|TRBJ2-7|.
TGTGCCAGCAGCCAAGATTGGCCGGGTGACTACGAGCAGTACTTC
CASSQDWPGDYEQYF
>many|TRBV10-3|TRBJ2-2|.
TGTGCCATCAGCGGGGCAGGGGCGAAGAACACCGGGGAGCTGTTTTTT
CAISGAGAKNTGELFF
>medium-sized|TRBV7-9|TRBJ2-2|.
TGTGCCAGCAGCCCCCAGGGGCAACGCAGGGAGCTGTTTTTT
CASSPQGQRRELFF